This T cell receptor beta chain stems from a study of T-cell memory formation after mild COVID-19. Study summary: Among the donors, TCR clusters were largely specific to each donor.

Study conclusions and caveats: Most CD4+ clones that shrank were in CM and EM, while CD8+ ones turned up in EMRA. Later expanders leaned CD4+, whereas day 15 to 85 contracting clones were balanced CD4/CD8. There were some responding clones in pre-infection memory, which suggested that cross-reactive memory had joined.

The CDR3 extends over 14 amino acids. V was clipped by 7 bases and J by 1 base; unmatched bases: 3. Germline V lookup: CDR1 MNHNY, CDR2 SVGAGI (reference sequence). TCRdb re-called the 5' RACE reads through MiXCR, storing one row per CDR3 protein. The data show roughly 500,000 distinct CDR3 sequences, just over 20% seen once. About this clonotype itself: What it recognizes is unknown.

The receptor's source is an adult woman who had mild COVID-19 (a few samples of this study predate the infection). Cell type and time point are not known. This sequence joins TRBV6-6 and TRBJ1-5; 8 nucleotides agree with TRBD1. Material: PBMCs or a T cell subset sorted from them (not recorded which). The chain's CDR3 is CASTTGGSNQPQHF. The DNA of the CDR3 is TGTGCCAGCACTACAGGGGGGAGCAATCAGCCCCAGCATTTT.